The next 29 T cell receptor beta chains were all read from a single sample in a study of blood T cell repertoires in COVID-19. TCRdb's copy holds only in-frame clones and misses some; the assay was immunoSEQ multiplex PCR. The profile shows 270,000 or so clones, roughly four fifths of them singletons. Material for sequencing was PBMCs or T cells enriched from blood (not recorded which). Receptors were obtained from a man aged 45 to 65 who had recovered from COVID-19.

V and J are TRBV15 and TRBJ2-2, with 7 positions matching TRBD1. J gave up 5 bases and V 4 bases, and 4 bases lay outside the gene matches. CDR1 LNHNV and CDR2 YYDKDF come from the germline V gene (reference sequence). The CDR3 totals 14 residues. The CDR3 protein is CATSKGQSTGELFF. The CDR3 DNA reads as TGTGCCACCAGCAAGGGACAGTCTACCGGGGAGCTGTTTTTT.

This clone turned up a few times. CDR3 nucleotides: TGTGCCAGCAGCCTCCCAAGGTACGCCGGGACTAGGGAAAGGAATGAGCAGTTCTTC. Translation gives CASSLPRYAGTRERNEQFF. The J gene is TRBJ2-1, the V gene TRBV28, with 8 bases lining up with TRBD2. The junction had 23 bases not matched to a gene; V was cut back by 6 bases and J by 7 bases. The V gene's germline CDR1 is MDHEN and CDR2 SYDVKM. This CDR3 region has 19 residues.

The V gene is TRBV29-1, the J gene TRBJ2-7; 8 bases line up with TRBD1. The V gene end was trimmed by 6 bases and the J gene end by 7 bases; junction bases not matched to a gene: 14. CDR1 is SQVTM, CDR2 ANQGSEA, per germline. This CDR3 is built from 14 residues. As DNA, the CDR3 is TGCAGCGTCGCTACCGGGGGACAGGCGATTGAGCAGTACTTC. Its protein is CSVATGGQAIEQYF.

This sequence joins TRBV2 and TRBJ1-5; tentative D call: TRBD1 (6 bases). Germline V gives CDR1 SNHLY, CDR2 FYNNEI. The CDR3 runs 13 residues. Trimming pared 6 bases from V and 7 bases from J, leaving 13 bases between. The CDR3: CASRKGVEQPQHF. CDR3 sequence (DNA): TGTGCCAGCAGGAAGGGGGTTGAGCAGCCCCAGCATTTT.

The V gene is TRBV14, the J gene TRBJ1-5; D is perhaps TRBD1 (6 bases). V was shortened by 1 base and J by 4 bases, with 8 bases between the two germline ends. Germline V gives CDR1 SGHDN, CDR2 FVKESK. This CDR3 has 14 residues. CDR3 in DNA: TGTGCCAGCAGCCAAGGGGGGCCGAATCAGCCCCAGCATTTT. Translation gives CASSQGGPNQPQHF.

Here the CDR3 reads CASSTQTGTGANVLTF. The CDR3 DNA sequence: TGTGCCAGCAGTACCCAGACAGGGACTGGGGCCAACGTCCTGACTTTC. The chain recombines TRBV28 with TRBJ2-6; 7 bases are a match to TRBD1. Germline loops: CDR1 MDHEN, CDR2 SYDVKM. There are 16 residues in the CDR3. The V and J ends lost 5 bases and 2 bases, in that order; junction bases with no gene match: 6.

The rearrangement joins TRBV7-3 to TRBJ2-1, with a tentative D call TRBD2 (6 bases). CDR3 length equals 15 residues. Germline V gene lookup returns CDR1 SGHTA and CDR2 FQGTGA. Trimming took 2 bases from V and 6 from J, leaving 14 bases between them. CDR3 sequence: CASSLRDSTTNEQFF. The DNA of the CDR3 is TGTGCCAGCAGCTTACGGGACTCTACTACCAATGAGCAGTTCTTC.

The V and J genes are TRBV6-1 and TRBJ1-6, with a possible D match to TRBD1 (6 bases). CDR1 and CDR2 from the germline V gene are MNHNS and SASEGT. V was cut by 3 bases and J by 8 bases, with 8 bases left in between. This CDR3 spans 13 amino acids. Here the CDR3 DNA reads TGTGCCAGCAGTGACAGGGGAGATTCACCCCTCCACTTT. This gives the protein CASSDRGDSPLHF.

The chain links TRBV27 to TRBJ1-2; possibly TRBD1 for D (6 bases). Per germline, CDR1 MNHEY and CDR2 SMNVEV (reference sequence). The CDR3 totals 13 residues. This CDR3 is CASQGIQGYGYTF. In DNA form, the CDR3 reads TGTGCGTCCCAGGGGATCCAAGGCTATGGCTACACCTTC.

The gene calls are TRBV5-1 and TRBJ2-7, with a tentative D call TRBD2 (6 bases). Germline loops: CDR1 SGHRS, CDR2 YFSETQ. The CDR3 covers 13 residues. Trimming took off 4 bases at V and 2 bases at J, with 10 bases between the two ends. CDR3 DNA: TGCGCCAGCAGCCGCGGAGGGGCCTACGAGCAGTACTTC. Protein sequence: CASSRGGAYEQYF.

The J gene is TRBJ2-1, the V gene TRBV9, with D tentatively TRBD1 (6 bases). Germline V gene data show CDR1 as SGDLS and CDR2 as YYNGEE. Trimming shortened V by 0 bases and J by 7 bases, and 20 bases separated the two germline ends. The CDR3 totals 17 residues. CDR3 sequence: CASSVAPSTGLTNEQFF. The CDR3 DNA sequence: TGTGCCAGCAGCGTAGCTCCCTCGACAGGTTTAACAAATGAGCAGTTCTTC.

The chain links TRBV11-2 to TRBJ1-2, with 7 bases identical to TRBD1. Trimming cost V 5 bases and J 6 bases; bases outside gene matches: 6. Germline V gene lookup returns CDR1 SGHAT and CDR2 FQNNGV. The CDR3 loop spans 13 amino acids. The CDR3 reads CASSPDRVDGYTF. In nucleotides, the CDR3 is TGTGCCAGCAGCCCCGACAGGGTTGATGGCTACACCTTC.

CDR3 loop: CASSLGGTGVDSPLHF. Here the CDR3 DNA reads TGTGCCAGCAGCTTAGGAGGGACAGGGGTAGATTCACCCCTCCACTTT. V usage is TRBV7-2 and J usage is TRBJ1-6, with 10 positions matching TRBD1. J gave up 8 bases and V 1 base, and 5 bases lay outside the gene matches. CDR1 is SGHTA, CDR2 FQGNSA, per germline. The CDR3 totals 16 residues.

The chain employs TRBV14 and TRBJ1-6, with D possibly TRBD1 on 5 matching bases. Trimming cost V 1 base and J 6 bases, with 7 bases left between them. Germline V CDR1 and CDR2: SGHDN, FVKESK. The length of the CDR3 is 14 residues. CDR3 residues: CASSQGQRNSPLHF. In DNA, the CDR3 is TGTGCCAGCAGCCAAGGACAGCGTAATTCACCCCTCCACTTT.

The chain has TRBV28 and TRBJ1-1; TRBD1 aligns across 8 bases. V was pared by 6 bases and J by 3 bases, with 3 bases of the junction left unmatched. The CDR3 totals 13 residues. The germline gives CDR1 MDHEN, CDR2 SYDVKM. In DNA, the CDR3 is TGTGCCAGCAGCCGGGACAGGCACACTGAAGCTTTCTTT. Protein sequence: CASSRDRHTEAFF.

This clone was counted a few times. The chain has TRBV19 and TRBJ2-3, with a possible D match to TRBD1 (5 bases). Trimming took off 7 bases at V and 1 base at J, with 12 bases between the two ends. The CDR3 runs to 14 residues. CDR1 and CDR2 from the germline V gene are LNHDA and SQIVND (reference sequence). The chain's CDR3 is CASNSRAGTDTQYF. For the CDR3, the DNA is TGTGCCAGTAACTCCAGGGCCGGCACAGATACGCAGTATTTT.

V is TRBV7-8 and J is TRBJ2-7, with a weak D call TRBD2 (5 bases). The V and J ends lost 6 bases and 4 bases respectively, with 19 bases between them. This CDR3 region has 15 residues. CDR1 SGHVS and CDR2 FQNEAQ come from the germline V gene. The CDR3 is CASRPDRERKYEQYF. CDR3 coding DNA: TGTGCCAGCAGACCCGACCGGGAAAGGAAATACGAGCAGTACTTC.

This clone was observed a few times. Other DNA sequences from this sample encode an identical CDR3 as well. The chain carries TRBV6-5 and TRBJ2-7; TRBD1 is a possible D gene (6 bases). This CDR3 contains 11 residues. The V end lost 8 bases, the J end lost 2 bases, and 7 bases lay between the germline ends. CDR1 is MNHEY and CDR2 is SVGAGI in the germline V gene. The CDR3 DNA follows: TGTGCCAGCCGGACAGCCTACGAGCAGTACTTC. Protein product: CASRTAYEQYF.

J is TRBJ2-5 and V is TRBV28, with a possible D match to TRBD2 (6 bases). Deletions cut 2 bases from V and 7 bases from J, with 14 bases between. This CDR3 comprises 14 residues. Germline V gene sequence: CDR1 MDHEN, CDR2 SYDVKM. CDR3 residues: CASSLMSGDGTQYF. The CDR3 DNA reads as TGTGCCAGCAGTTTAATGTCGGGGGACGGGACCCAGTACTTC.

J is TRBJ2-7 and V is TRBV18, with 8 positions matching TRBD2. Germline CDR1 and CDR2: KGHSH and LQKENI. The CDR3 runs to 14 residues. Trimming cost V 6 bases and J 3 bases; bases outside gene matches: 7. The CDR3 region is CASSEAGVSYEQYF. The CDR3 DNA sequence: TGTGCCAGCTCCGAAGCGGGAGTTAGCTACGAGCAGTACTTC.

The chain links TRBV3-1 (or the pseudogene TRBV3-2) to TRBJ1-4; D unclear. Trimming took off 5 bases at V and 7 bases at J, with 11 bases between the two ends. CDR1 and CDR2 from the germline V gene are LGHDT and YNNKEL (reference sequence). The CDR3 is 13 amino acids. The CDR3 is CASSSSAVEKLFF. CDR3 DNA: TGTGCCAGCAGCTCAAGCGCCGTTGAAAAACTGTTTTTT.

J is TRBJ1-2 and V is TRBV2; D not resolved. In germline, CDR1 is SNHLY, CDR2 FYNNEI. The V end lost 0 bases, the J end lost 5 bases, and 7 bases lay between the germline ends. The CDR3 consists of 13 residues. DNA of the CDR3: TGTGCCAGCAGTGAAGCGGAGTCTTATGGCTACACCTTC. It yields the protein CASSEAESYGYTF.

The chain couples TRBV5-1 to TRBJ1-1; 12 bases fit TRBD1. The length of the CDR3 is 15 residues. Trimming cost V 5 bases and J 1 base; bases outside gene matches: 3. Germline V CDR1 and CDR2: SGHRS, YFSETQ. This chain's CDR3 is CASRGQGAPNTEAFF. CDR3 sequence (DNA): TGCGCCAGCAGGGGACAGGGGGCCCCGAACACTGAAGCTTTCTTT.

V and J are TRBV7-3 and TRBJ1-5; D gene ambiguous. Germline assignment: CDR1 SGHTA and CDR2 FQGTGA. The CDR3 is 13 amino acids. The V and J ends lost 2 bases and 6 bases respectively, with 8 bases between them. The CDR3 DNA sequence: TGTGCCAGCAGCTTATTCCCCGGTCAGCCCCAGCATTTT. Residues: CASSLFPGQPQHF.

The chain carries TRBV12-5 and TRBJ1-1, with D maybe TRBD1 (5 bases). This CDR3 has 13 residues. Germline lookup yields CDR1 LGHNT and CDR2 FRNRAP. Trimming removed 4 bases at V and 6 bases at J, with 12 bases between. The CDR3 nucleotides read TGTGCTAGTGGTTCGAGGGGAGGGGCTGAAGCTTTCTTT. The encoded protein is CASGSRGGAEAFF.

V is TRBV10-3 and J is TRBJ1-5, with unresolved D. CDR3 size: 13 residues. V was pared by 7 bases and J by 5 bases, with 12 bases between. Germline V gene sequence: CDR1 ENHRY, CDR2 SYGVKD. CDR3 sequence reads: CAITAEVDQPQHF. Written as DNA, the CDR3 is TGTGCCATCACGGCGGAGGTGGATCAGCCCCAGCATTTT.

The V and J genes are TRBV28 and TRBJ2-2, with 12 positions matching TRBD1. Germline V gene lookup returns CDR1 MDHEN and CDR2 SYDVKM. The CDR3 is made up of 16 amino acids. Trimming at V came to 2 bases and at J to 7 bases, leaving 5 bases not matched to a gene. The CDR3: CASSLPGQGASGELFF. The CDR3 DNA reads as TGTGCCAGCAGTTTACCGGGACAGGGGGCTAGCGGGGAGCTGTTTTTT.

This chain links TRBV11-3 with TRBJ2-2; 11 positions match TRBD2. After removal of 5 bases from V and 4 bases from J, the junction contained 6 bases not matched to a gene. CDR3 length equals 16 residues. CDR1 is SGHNT, CDR2 YENEEA, per germline. Here the CDR3 reads CASSRLAGGSTGELFF. CDR3 nucleotides: TGTGCCAGCAGCCGCCTAGCGGGAGGTAGCACCGGGGAGCTGTTTTTT.

This rearrangement joins TRBV3-1 (or the pseudogene TRBV3-2) to TRBJ1-1; 7 bases line up with TRBD1. The germline V gene has CDR1 LGHDT and CDR2 YNNKEL (reference sequence). CDR3 length equals 16 residues. The V gene end was trimmed by 0 bases and the J gene end by 4 bases; junction bases not matched to a gene: 8. This CDR3 is CASSQDLLQGSTEAFF. For the CDR3, the DNA is TGTGCCAGCAGCCAAGACCTCCTACAGGGGAGCACTGAAGCTTTCTTT.